This entry lists 7 T cell receptor beta chains sequenced from one sample in a study of T cell responses to AZD1222 COVID-19 vaccine. Profiling relied on immunoSEQ multiplex PCR, and the TCRdb table lists in-frame clones only, not all of them. The data show 100,000 to 150,000 clones, approximately 90% seen once. The specimen comprised peripheral blood, sampled 28 days after the second AZD1222 dose. All receptors derive from an adult who received the AZD1222 COVID-19 vaccine.

V and J are TRBV9 and TRBJ1-2; D gene ambiguous. The germline V and J ends were trimmed by 0 bases and 3 bases, with 3 bases remaining between them. Germline assignment: CDR1 SGDLS and CDR2 YYNGEE. This CDR3 region has 12 residues. CDR3 residues: CASSVGYYGYTF. In DNA, the CDR3 is TGTGCCAGCAGCGTAGGGTACTATGGCTACACCTTC.

Only one count was recorded for this clone. CDR3 residues: CATSPGIGGLNNEQFF. CDR3 nucleotides: TGTGCCACCAGCCCAGGGATCGGGGGGCTGAACAATGAGCAGTTCTTC. The chain joins TRBV24-1 to TRBJ2-1, with D perhaps matching TRBD2 (7 bases). Germline CDR1 and CDR2: KGHDR and SFDVKD. The V gene lost 7 bases and the J gene lost 5 bases, with 20 bases spanning the gap. The CDR3 totals 16 residues.

The chain employs TRBV29-1 and TRBJ1-1, with TRBD1 matching over 7 bases. This CDR3 is built from 13 residues. Trimming took 7 bases from V and 4 from J; bases not matched to a gene: 9. Germline V lookup: CDR1 SQVTM, CDR2 ANQGSEA. The CDR3 loop is CSGCRGGSTEAFF. The CDR3 DNA is TGCAGCGGTTGCAGGGGGGGGAGCACTGAAGCTTTCTTT.

This chain connects TRBV5-1 to TRBJ1-4, with TRBD1 matching 8 bases. The CDR3 totals 14 residues. The germline V gene encodes CDR1 SGHRS and CDR2 YFSETQ. Trimming cost V 4 bases and J 8 bases; bases outside gene matches: 7. The CDR3 is CASSIGQGREKLFF. The CDR3 nucleotides are TGCGCCAGCAGCATCGGACAGGGTCGAGAAAAACTGTTTTTT.

The V call is TRBV5-1, the J call TRBJ1-4, with D possibly being TRBD1 (6 bases). This CDR3 region has 15 residues. CDR1 SGHRS and CDR2 YFSETQ come from the germline V gene. Trimming stripped 0 bases from V and 4 bases from J, with 10 bases between. CDR3 loop: CASSLEGGINEKLFF. The CDR3 bases are TGCGCCAGCAGCTTGGAAGGGGGGATTAATGAAAAACTGTTTTTT.

This clone came up once. The CDR3 nucleotides read TGTGCCAGCAGTTCCTTGTGGGAGAACGCGAACACCGGGGAGCTGTTTTTT. Translated, it gives CASSSLWENANTGELFF. The chain combines TRBV28 with TRBJ2-2; weak D call: TRBD2 (5 bases). The CDR3 is 17 residues long. Trimming removed 4 bases at V and 0 bases at J, with 15 bases between. Germline V gene sequence: CDR1 MDHEN, CDR2 SYDVKM.

The chain is built from TRBV5-1 and TRBJ2-2; 7 bases agree with TRBD2. Germline CDR1 SGHRS, CDR2 YFSETQ. This CDR3 has 16 amino acids. Trimming at V came to 5 bases and at J to 5 bases, leaving 12 bases not matched to a gene. The CDR3 here is CASRTSPGRETGELFF. CDR3 in DNA: TGCGCCAGCAGGACCTCGCCGGGGCGGGAGACCGGGGAGCTGTTTTTT.